This T cell receptor (beta chain) appears in the sequencing data of a study of radiation and T cells in renal cell carcinoma. Clones were sequenced by immunoSEQ multiplex PCR, and TCRdb holds only the in-frame ones, with some missing. In the table there are around 140,000 clones, approximately 86% of which are singletons. Time point noted: blood 4 weeks post-SBRT, at nephrectomy. Treatment of the sample: 15 Gy SBRT to primary tumor, nephrectomy 4 weeks later. Nephrectomy followed 15 Gy stereotactic body radiation by 4 weeks. Clear cell pathology was present in this patient's renal cell carcinoma. Study results and caveats: In blood, top tumor clones expanded by 2 weeks, shrinking by 4. Pretreatment tumor biopsies were lacking, so baseline clonotypes are unknown.

Germline CDR1 SGDLS, CDR2 YYNGEE. V lost 4 bases to trimming and J lost 7 bases; unmatched junction nucleotides: 8. CDR3 size: 16 residues. A few counts support this clone. Its antigen is unknown. The V gene is TRBV9, the J gene TRBJ1-6, with 10 bases fitting TRBD1. The starting material was blood, obtained from a patient whose treatment included radiotherapy and nephrectomy. The TCR sequence derives from a woman in her fifties or sixties with renal cell carcinoma. In nucleotides, the CDR3 is TGTGCCAGCAGCCCTAGACAGGGGGCGCGAAATTCACCCCTCCACTTT. As protein: CASSPRQGARNSPLHF.